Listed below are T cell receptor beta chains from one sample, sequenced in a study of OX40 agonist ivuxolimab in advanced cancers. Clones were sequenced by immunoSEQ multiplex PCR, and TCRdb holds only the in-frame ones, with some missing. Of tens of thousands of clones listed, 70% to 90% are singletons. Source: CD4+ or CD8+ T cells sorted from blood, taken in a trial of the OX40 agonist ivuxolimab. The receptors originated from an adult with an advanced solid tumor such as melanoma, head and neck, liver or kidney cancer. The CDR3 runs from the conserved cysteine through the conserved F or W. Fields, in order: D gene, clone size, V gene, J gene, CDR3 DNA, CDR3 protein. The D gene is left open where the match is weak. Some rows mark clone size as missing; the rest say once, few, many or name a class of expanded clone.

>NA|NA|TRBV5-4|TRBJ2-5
TGTGCCAGCAGCTTACGGGACACCGAAGAGACCCAGTACTTC
CASSLRDTEETQYF
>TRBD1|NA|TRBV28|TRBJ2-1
TGTGCCAGCAGTTATGCGGCGACAGGGCCGTTCTTC
CASSYAATGPFF
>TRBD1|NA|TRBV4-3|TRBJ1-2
TGCGCCAGCACCAAGGACAGGGCAGGGGGCTACACCTTC
CASTKDRAGGYTF
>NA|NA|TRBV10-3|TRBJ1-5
TGTGCCATCAGTGAGTCGAGGGGGTCGGTACAATATAGCAATCAGCCCCAGCATTTT
CAISESRGSVQYSNQPQHF
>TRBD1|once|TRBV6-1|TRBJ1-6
TGTGCCAGCAGTGAAGCGGTTAATTCTTTCGGGACAGGGGTAAATTCACCCCTCCACTTT
CASSEAVNSFGTGVNSPLHF
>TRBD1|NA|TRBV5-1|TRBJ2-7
TGCGCCAGCAGCTTTCAGGGGGCCTACGAGCAGTACTTC
CASSFQGAYEQYF
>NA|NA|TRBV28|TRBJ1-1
TGTGCCAGCAGGGGCCTAGGGGACCAAAACACTGAAGCTTTCTTT
CASRGLGDQNTEAFF
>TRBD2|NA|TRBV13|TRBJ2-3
TGTGCCAGCAGCCCCTGGACTAGCGGTGGGGATACGCAGTATTTT
CASSPWTSGGDTQYF
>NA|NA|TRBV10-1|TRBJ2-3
TGCGCCAGCAGTTCTTACCAACAGGATCCAGATACGCAGTATTTT
CASSSYQQDPDTQYF
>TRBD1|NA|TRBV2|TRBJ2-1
TGTGCCAGCAGGCAGACAGGGGGGAGTGAGCAGTTCTTC
CASRQTGGSEQFF
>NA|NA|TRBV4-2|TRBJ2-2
TGTGCCAGCAGCCAAGTAATAGGGGGGAACACCGGGGAGCTGTTTTTT
CASSQVIGGNTGELFF
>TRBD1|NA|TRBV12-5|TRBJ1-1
TGTGCTAGTGGTACCAGGGGGACTGAAGCTTTCTTT
CASGTRGTEAFF